A single sample is the source of the 14 T cell receptor beta chains below, sequenced in a study of lymphopenia after photon versus proton radiotherapy. Data came from immunoSEQ multiplex PCR; TCRdb stores just in-frame clones and leaves some out. Of 35,000 to 45,000 clones in the sample, approximately 82% were seen once. This specimen was peripheral blood, taken from a patient treated with proton-based radiotherapy. These receptors all come from a woman in her 70s with pancreatic cancer.

The chain employs TRBV7-9 and TRBJ2-1; 10 positions match TRBD1. V lost 4 bases, J lost 0 bases, and 6 bases stayed unmatched. The V gene's germline CDR1 is SEHNR and CDR2 FQNEAQ (reference sequence). This CDR3 comprises 17 residues. The CDR3 here is CASSSTRQGASYNEQFF. In DNA form, the CDR3 reads TGTGCCAGCAGCTCGACCCGACAGGGGGCCTCCTACAATGAGCAGTTCTTC.

This clone was detected a few times. The J gene is TRBJ2-1, the V gene TRBV20-1; no definite D call. Germline assignment: CDR1 DFQATT and CDR2 SNEGSKA (reference sequence). V gave up 0 bases and J gave up 10 bases, with 7 bases separating them. This CDR3 has 11 amino acids. CDR3: CSARDPPEQFF. The CDR3 DNA sequence: TGCAGTGCTAGAGATCCCCCAGAGCAGTTCTTC.

The chain employs TRBV28 and TRBJ1-5; possible D gene TRBD1, 5 bases. From germline, CDR1 is MDHEN and CDR2 SYDVKM. Trimming removed 1 base from V and 3 bases from J, with 16 bases in between. The CDR3 spans 17 residues. The CDR3 here is CASSLSPIGGINQPQHF. The CDR3 nucleotides are TGTGCCAGCAGTTTATCCCCCATTGGGGGGATCAATCAGCCCCAGCATTTT.

This rearrangement joins TRBV2 to TRBJ2-5, with 9 bases aligning to TRBD2. The CDR3 covers 14 residues. Germline CDR1 and CDR2: SNHLY and FYNNEI. The J segment lost 3 bases and the V segment lost 5 bases, leaving 4 bases of the junction unmatched. In DNA, the CDR3 is TGTGCCAGCAGTCCTGTAGCGGGAGAAGAGACCCAGTACTTC. Translating it yields CASSPVAGEETQYF.

CDR3 DNA sequence: TGTGCCAGCAGTGAAGCTGGGCAGGGCCTTAACTATGGCTACACCTTC. It encodes CASSEAGQGLNYGYTF. The chain recombines TRBV6-1 with TRBJ1-2; TRBD1 is a possible D gene (5 bases). This CDR3 is built from 16 residues. Trimming removed 0 bases at V and 1 base at J, with 12 bases between. Germline-derived CDR1 and CDR2 are MNHNS and SASEGT.

This clone was picked up a small number of times. This chain joins TRBV4-2 and TRBJ2-7; TRBD1 is a possible D gene (5 bases). Germline CDR1 and CDR2: LGHNA and YNFKEQ. CDR3 length equals 15 residues. V lost 5 bases to trimming and J lost 0 bases, with 14 bases between them. The CDR3 here is CASSVTEYRSYEQYF. For the CDR3, the DNA is TGTGCCAGCAGCGTGACAGAGTATCGCTCCTACGAGCAGTACTTC.

The chain recombines TRBV12-5 with TRBJ1-5; no clear D gene. V gave up 3 bases and J gave up 4 bases, with 4 bases separating them. The CDR3 has 12 residues. CDR1 and CDR2 from the germline V gene are LGHNT and FRNRAP. The CDR3 loop reads CASGFGNQPQHF. CDR3 in DNA: TGTGCTAGTGGTTTTGGAAATCAGCCCCAGCATTTT.

V and J are TRBV5-1 and TRBJ1-2; possible D gene TRBD1, 5 bases. Germline CDR1 reads SGHRS; CDR2 reads YFSETQ. The V end was cut by 0 bases, the J end by 0 bases, with 9 bases between. CDR3 size: 15 residues. Here the CDR3 reads CASSLAEGPNYGYTF. The DNA for the CDR3 is TGCGCCAGCAGCTTGGCGGAGGGGCCTAACTATGGCTACACCTTC.

The chain links TRBV6-1 to TRBJ1-2, with 7 bases matching TRBD1. The trim removed 2 bases at V and 0 bases at J, leaving 6 bases unmatched. The CDR3 contains 16 residues. Per germline, CDR1 MNHNS and CDR2 SASEGT. The CDR3 nucleotides read TGTGCCAGCAGTGAAAATCGGAGGGGGCCTAACTATGGCTACACCTTC. It specifies CASSENRRGPNYGYTF.

The gene calls are TRBV11-3 and TRBJ1-3; a weak D match, TRBD1 (5 bases). Between the trimmed V and J ends, which lost 4 bases and 2 bases, there was a span of 21 bases. The CDR3 extends over 18 amino acids. Per germline, CDR1 SGHNT and CDR2 YENEEA. CDR3 loop: CASSYGRTIQTAGNTIYF. In nucleotides, the CDR3 is TGTGCCAGCAGCTACGGCAGGACAATCCAGACGGCTGGAAACACCATATATTTT. Based on the CDR3 plus reference TRBV11-3 and TRBJ1-3, the full variable domain is EAGVVQSPRYKIIEKKQPVAFWCNPISGHNTLYWYLQNLGQGPELLIRYENEEAVDDSQLPKDRFSAERLKGVDSTLKIQPAELGDSAVYLCASSYGRTIQTAGNTIYFGEGSWLTVV.

The gene calls are TRBV10-3 and TRBJ2-2, with D possibly being TRBD1 or TRBD2 (5 bases each). The CDR3 contains 15 residues. Germline values: CDR1 ENHRY, CDR2 SYGVKD. The V end lost 4 bases, the J end lost 2 bases, and 11 bases lay between the germline ends. CDR3 nucleotide sequence: TGTGCCATCAGTGGCTCGGGGCCAAACACCGGGGAGCTGTTTTTT. Protein product: CAISGSGPNTGELFF.

The chain links TRBV28 to TRBJ1-5; the D is unclear. The CDR3 has 14 amino acids. Germline CDR1 reads MDHEN; CDR2 reads SYDVKM. V was clipped by 5 bases and J by 0 bases, with 8 bases between them. Written as DNA, the CDR3 is TGTGCCAGCAGTAGCACCCTTAGCAATCAGCCCCAGCATTTT. Translating gives CASSSTLSNQPQHF.

Details on this clone: Other DNA sequences in the same sample also yield this CDR3. The chain uses TRBV28 and TRBJ1-5; D is possibly TRBD1 (6 bases). The germline CDR1 and CDR2 sequences are MDHEN and SYDVKM. The CDR3 has 13 amino acids. V was trimmed by 6 bases and J by 4 bases, leaving 10 bases between them. This chain's CDR3 is CASSFQGNQPQHF. DNA of the CDR3: TGTGCCAGCAGCTTCCAGGGGAATCAGCCCCAGCATTTT.

This clone was detected a few times. The V call is TRBV19, the J call TRBJ1-6, with D unresolved. Germline CDR1 is LNHDA and CDR2 is SQIVND (reference sequence). Trimming took off 0 bases at V and 0 bases at J, with 6 bases between the two ends. CDR3 size: 16 residues. DNA for the CDR3: TGTGCCAGTAGTATAGACAGAAACTCCTATAATTCACCCCTCCACTTT. Its translation: CASSIDRNSYNSPLHF.